This T cell receptor beta chain was obtained from a study of blood T cell repertoires in COVID-19. As for the study in general: The samples span acute and convalescent COVID-19 from the United States, Italy and Spain. Nucleic acid was either cDNA or gDNA, and it came from T cells, B-cell-depleted T cells, or PBMCs.

V dropped 2 bases and J dropped 0 bases, with 8 bases sitting between them. The germline V gene has CDR1 MNHNY and CDR2 SVGAGI (reference sequence). There are 14 residues in the CDR3. In the original processing: Counts of nucleated cells, estimated from reference gene primer amplification, were obtained. Produced via immunoSEQ multiplex PCR; TCRdb's table is partial and in-frame only. V, J and clone size were drawn from that table, and D and trimming were deduced from the DNA. The sample lists 95,000 to 150,000 clones; roughly 90% were seen once. The Seattle patients joined while their infection was active and were tracked longitudinally afterward.

This TCR came from a man aged 45 to 65 with COVID-19, enrolled during active disease. V is TRBV6-6 and J is TRBJ2-7; D not resolved. What was sequenced was peripheral blood. CDR3 nucleotides: TGTGCCAGCAGTTACCAGCGTAGCTCCTACGAGCAGTACTTC. Protein sequence: CASSYQRSSYEQYF.